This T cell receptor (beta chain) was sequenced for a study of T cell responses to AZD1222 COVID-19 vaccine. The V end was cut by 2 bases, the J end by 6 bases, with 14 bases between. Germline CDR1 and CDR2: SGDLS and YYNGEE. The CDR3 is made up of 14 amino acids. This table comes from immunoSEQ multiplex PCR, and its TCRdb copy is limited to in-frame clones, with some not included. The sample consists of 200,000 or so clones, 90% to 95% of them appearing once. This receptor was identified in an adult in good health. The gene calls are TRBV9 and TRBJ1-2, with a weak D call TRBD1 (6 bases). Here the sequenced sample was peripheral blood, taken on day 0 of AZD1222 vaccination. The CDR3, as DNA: TGTGCCAGCAGCGTCGGACAGTATCCGCATGGCTACACCTTC. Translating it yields CASSVGQYPHGYTF.